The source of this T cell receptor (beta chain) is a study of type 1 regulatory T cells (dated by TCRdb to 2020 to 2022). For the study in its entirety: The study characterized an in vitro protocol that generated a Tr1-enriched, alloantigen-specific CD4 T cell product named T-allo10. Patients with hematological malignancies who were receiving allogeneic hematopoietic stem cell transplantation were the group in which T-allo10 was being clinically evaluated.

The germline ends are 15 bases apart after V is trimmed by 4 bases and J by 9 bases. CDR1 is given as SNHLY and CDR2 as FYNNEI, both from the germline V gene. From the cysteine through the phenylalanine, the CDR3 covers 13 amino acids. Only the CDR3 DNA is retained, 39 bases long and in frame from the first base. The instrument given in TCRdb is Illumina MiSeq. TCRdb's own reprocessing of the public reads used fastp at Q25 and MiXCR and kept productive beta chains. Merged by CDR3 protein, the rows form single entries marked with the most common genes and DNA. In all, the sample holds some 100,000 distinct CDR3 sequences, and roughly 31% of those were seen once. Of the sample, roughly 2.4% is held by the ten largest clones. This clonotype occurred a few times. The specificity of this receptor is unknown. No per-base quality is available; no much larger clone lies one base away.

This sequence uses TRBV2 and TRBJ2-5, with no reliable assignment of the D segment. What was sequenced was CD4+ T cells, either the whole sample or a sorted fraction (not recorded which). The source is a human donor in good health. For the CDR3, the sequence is CASSGRTDGAQYF. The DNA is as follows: TGTGCCAGCAGTGGACGGACCGATGGGGCCCAGTACTTC.